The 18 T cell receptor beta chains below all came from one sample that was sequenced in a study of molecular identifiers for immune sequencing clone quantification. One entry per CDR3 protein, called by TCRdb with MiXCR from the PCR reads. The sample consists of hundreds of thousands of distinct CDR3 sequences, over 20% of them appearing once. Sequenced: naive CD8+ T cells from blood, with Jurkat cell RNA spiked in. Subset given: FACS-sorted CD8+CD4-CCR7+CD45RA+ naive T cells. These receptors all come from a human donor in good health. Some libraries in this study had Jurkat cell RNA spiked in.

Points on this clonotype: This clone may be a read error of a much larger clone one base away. The CDR3 bases are TGCAGTGCTAGCGGGATGAGCTCCTACAATGGGCAGTTCTTC. This translates into CSASGMSSYNGQFF. The V gene is TRBV20-1, the J gene TRBJ2-1, with a weak D call TRBD2 (5 bases). The CDR3 runs 14 residues. Germline assignment: CDR1 DFQATT and CDR2 SNEGSKA (reference sequence).

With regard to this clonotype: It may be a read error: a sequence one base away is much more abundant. The DNA for the CDR3 is TGTGCCAGCAGGTACGCAGACGGGGTCGAGCAGTTCTTC. This gives the protein CASRYADGVEQFF. This chain uses TRBV6-5 with TRBJ2-1; TRBD2 might be the D (5 bases). Trimming shortened V by 6 bases and J by 10 bases, and 16 bases separated the two germline ends. CDR1 MNHEY and CDR2 SVGAGI come from the germline V gene. The CDR3 totals 13 residues.

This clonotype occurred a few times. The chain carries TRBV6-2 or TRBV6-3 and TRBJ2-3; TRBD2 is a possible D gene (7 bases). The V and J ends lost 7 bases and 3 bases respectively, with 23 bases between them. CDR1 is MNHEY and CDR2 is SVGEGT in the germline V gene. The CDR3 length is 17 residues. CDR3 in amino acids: CASTRRGSLLATDTQYF. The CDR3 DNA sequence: TGTGCCAGCACCAGGAGGGGGTCGTTACTAGCGACAGATACGCAGTATTTT.

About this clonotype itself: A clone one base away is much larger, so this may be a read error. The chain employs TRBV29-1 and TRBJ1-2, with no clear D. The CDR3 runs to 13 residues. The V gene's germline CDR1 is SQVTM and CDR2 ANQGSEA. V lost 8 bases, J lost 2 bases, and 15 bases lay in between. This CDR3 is CSPKPLGNYGYTF. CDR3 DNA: TGCAGCCCGAAACCCTTAGGGAACTATGGCTACACCTTC.

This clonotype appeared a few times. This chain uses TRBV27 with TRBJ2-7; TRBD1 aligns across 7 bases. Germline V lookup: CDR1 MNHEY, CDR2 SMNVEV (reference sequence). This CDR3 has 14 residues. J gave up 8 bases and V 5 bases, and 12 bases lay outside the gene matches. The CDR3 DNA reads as TGTGCCAGCAGTCCTAGACAGGGAGCCGTCCAGCAGTACTTC. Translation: CASSPRQGAVQQYF.

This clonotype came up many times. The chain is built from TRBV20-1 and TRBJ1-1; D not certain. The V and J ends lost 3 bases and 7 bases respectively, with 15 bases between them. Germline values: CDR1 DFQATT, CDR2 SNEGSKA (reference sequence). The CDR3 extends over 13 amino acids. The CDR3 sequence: CSARDLASLEAFF. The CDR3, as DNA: TGCAGTGCTAGGGATCTGGCGTCCCTTGAAGCTTTCTTT.

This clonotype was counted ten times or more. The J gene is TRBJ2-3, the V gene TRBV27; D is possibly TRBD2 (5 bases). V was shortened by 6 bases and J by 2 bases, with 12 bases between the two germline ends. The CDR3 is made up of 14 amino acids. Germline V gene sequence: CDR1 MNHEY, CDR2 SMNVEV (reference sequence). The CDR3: CASSRDDITDTQYF. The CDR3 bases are TGTGCCAGCAGCCGGGATGATATCACAGATACGCAGTATTTT.

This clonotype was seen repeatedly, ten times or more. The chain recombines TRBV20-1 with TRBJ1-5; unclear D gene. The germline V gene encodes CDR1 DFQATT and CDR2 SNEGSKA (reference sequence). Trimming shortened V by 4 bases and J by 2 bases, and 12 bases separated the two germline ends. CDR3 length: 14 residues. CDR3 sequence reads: CSAIYLTGNQPQHF. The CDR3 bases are TGCAGTGCTATCTATCTTACGGGCAATCAGCCCCAGCATTTT.

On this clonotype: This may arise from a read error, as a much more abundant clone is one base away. CDR3 sequence (DNA): TGCAGCGCTCCTAGCGAGAACACCGGGGAGCTGCTTTTT. It is translated as CSAPSENTGELLF. The chain carries TRBV29-1 and TRBJ2-2, with D possibly being TRBD2 (6 bases). Germline CDR1 SQVTM, CDR2 ANQGSEA. The CDR3 sequence is 13 residues long.

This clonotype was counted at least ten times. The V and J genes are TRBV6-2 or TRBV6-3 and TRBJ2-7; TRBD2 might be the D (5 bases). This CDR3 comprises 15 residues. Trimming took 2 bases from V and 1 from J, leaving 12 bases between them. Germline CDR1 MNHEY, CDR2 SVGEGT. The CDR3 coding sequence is TGTGCCAGCAGTTACCCACGGGAATGGTCCTACGAGCAGTACTTC. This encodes CASSYPREWSYEQYF.

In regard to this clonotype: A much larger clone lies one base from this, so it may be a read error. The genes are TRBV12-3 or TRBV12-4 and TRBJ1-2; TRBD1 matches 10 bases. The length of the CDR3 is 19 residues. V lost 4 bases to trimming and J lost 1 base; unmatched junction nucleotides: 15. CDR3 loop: CASSYTPCLTGGNNYGYTF. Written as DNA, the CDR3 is TGTGCCAGCAGTTATACCCCCTGTCTGACAGGGGGCAATAACTATGGCTACACCTTC.

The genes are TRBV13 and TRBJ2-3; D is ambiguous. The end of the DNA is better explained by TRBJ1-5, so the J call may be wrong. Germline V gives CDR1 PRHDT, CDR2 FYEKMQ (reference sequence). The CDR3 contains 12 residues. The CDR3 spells CASSSVADTQHF. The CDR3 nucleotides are TGTGCCAGCAGCTCAGTAGCAGATACGCAGCATTTT.

The CDR3 nucleotides are TGCGCCAGCAGCTTGGTTTCTGAAACCGGGACAAAGAGGACTAACTATGGCTACACCTTC. Translation: CASSLVSETGTKRTNYGYTF. The chain has TRBV5-1 and TRBJ1-2; weak D call: TRBD1 (6 bases). This CDR3 has 20 residues. Germline V gives CDR1 SGHRS, CDR2 YFSETQ. The V end lost 0 bases, the J end lost 0 bases, and 24 bases lay between the germline ends.

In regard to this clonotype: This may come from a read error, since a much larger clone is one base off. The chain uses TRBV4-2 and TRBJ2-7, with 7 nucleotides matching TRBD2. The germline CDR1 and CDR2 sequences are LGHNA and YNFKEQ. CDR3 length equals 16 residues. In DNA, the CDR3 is TGTGCCGGCAGCCAATTGGAAGGACTAGTGCGTTACGAGCAGTACTTC. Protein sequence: CAGSQLEGLVRYEQYF.

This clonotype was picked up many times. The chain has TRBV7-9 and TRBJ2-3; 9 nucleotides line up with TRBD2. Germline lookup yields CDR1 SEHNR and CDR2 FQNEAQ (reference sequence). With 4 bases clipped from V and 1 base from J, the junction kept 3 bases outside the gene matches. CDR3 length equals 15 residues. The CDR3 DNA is TGTGCCAGCAGCTCCGTAGCGGGGGGCACAGATACGCAGTATTTT. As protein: CASSSVAGGTDTQYF.

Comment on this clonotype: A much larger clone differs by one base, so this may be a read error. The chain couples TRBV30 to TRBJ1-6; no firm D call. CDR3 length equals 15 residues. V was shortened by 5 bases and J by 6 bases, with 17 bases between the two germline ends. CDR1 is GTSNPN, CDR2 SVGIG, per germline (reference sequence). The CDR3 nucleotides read TGTGCCTGGGGTTCCCTCTCCAGAGTTAATTCACCCCTCCACTTT. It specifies CAWGSLSRVNSPLHF.

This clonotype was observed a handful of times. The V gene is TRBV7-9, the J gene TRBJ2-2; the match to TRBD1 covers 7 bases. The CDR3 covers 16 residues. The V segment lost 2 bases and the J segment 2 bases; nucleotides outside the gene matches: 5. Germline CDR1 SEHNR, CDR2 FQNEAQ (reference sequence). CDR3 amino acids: CASSLLTGKNTGELFF. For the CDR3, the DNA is TGTGCCAGCAGCTTACTGACAGGGAAAAACACCGGGGAGCTGTTTTTT.

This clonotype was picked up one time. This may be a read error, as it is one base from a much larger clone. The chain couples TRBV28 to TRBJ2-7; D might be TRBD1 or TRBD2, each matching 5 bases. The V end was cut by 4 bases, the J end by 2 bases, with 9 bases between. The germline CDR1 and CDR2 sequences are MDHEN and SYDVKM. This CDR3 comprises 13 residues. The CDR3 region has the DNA TGTGCCAGCAGTTCTCGGGACGCCTACGAGCAGTACTTC. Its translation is CASSSRDAYEQYF.